Listed here are 10 T cell receptor beta chains from one sample, sequenced in a study of a mutant IDH1 vaccine in newly diagnosed glioma. Described time point: week 35, safety follow-up. Each vaccine dose was 300 ug of mutant IDH1 20-mer peptide, with topical imiquimod. Clones were read by immunoSEQ multiplex PCR, and TCRdb kept only the in-frame ones, dropping some. Here the sample spans tens of thousands of clones, under 90% being singletons. No antigen has been identified for these receptors. Sequenced material: PBMCs, taken from a glioma patient whose treatment included an IDH1 peptide vaccine. All receptors derive from a middle-aged woman with glioma. Some clones in this sample may be carry-over from other donors' samples.

The chain links TRBV11-2 to TRBJ1-6; TRBD1 matches 7 bases. Germline-derived CDR1 and CDR2 are SGHAT and FQNNGV. This CDR3 is 15 amino acids long. V lost 3 bases, J lost 7 bases, and 6 bases stayed unmatched. CDR3 in DNA: TGTGCCAGCAGCTTGACAGGGTCGGGGAATTCACCCCTCCACTTT. It is translated as CASSLTGSGNSPLHF.

This chain connects TRBV7-2 to TRBJ1-5; D unresolved. Per the germline V gene, CDR1 is SGHTA and CDR2 is FQGNSA. The CDR3 loop spans 12 amino acids. V was trimmed by 3 bases and J by 3 bases, leaving 3 bases between them. CDR3 sequence: CASSFYNQPQHF. CDR3 in DNA: TGTGCCAGCAGCTTCTACAATCAGCCCCAGCATTTT. The full variable domain, rest sourced from reference TRBV7-2 and TRBJ1-5, is GAGVSQSPSNKVTEKGKDVELRCDPISGHTALYWYRQSLGQGLEFLIYFQGNSAPDKSGLPSDRFSAERTGGSVSTLTIQRTQQEDSAVYLCASSFYNQPQHFGDGTRLSIL.

This clone was recorded a few times. The rearrangement joins TRBV12-5 to TRBJ2-1; 7 bases line up with TRBD2. This CDR3 region has 14 residues. The germline gives CDR1 LGHNT, CDR2 FRNRAP. The trim removed 2 bases at V and 7 bases at J, leaving 5 bases unmatched. Written as DNA, the CDR3 is TGTGCTAGTGGTTTGACCGGGACTACTAATGAGCAGTTCTTC. It yields the protein CASGLTGTTNEQFF.

This chain connects TRBV2 to TRBJ1-4; D not resolved. The V end was cut by 8 bases, the J end by 8 bases, with 9 bases between. Germline assignment: CDR1 SNHLY and CDR2 FYNNEI. This CDR3 region has 11 residues. This chain's CDR3 is CASWVAEKLFF. DNA of the CDR3: TGTGCCAGCTGGGTCGCGGAAAAACTGTTTTTT.

The rearrangement joins TRBV7-2 to TRBJ2-7; TRBD1 matches 7 bases. CDR1 SGHTA and CDR2 FQGNSA come from the germline V gene. V gave up 1 base and J gave up 4 bases; unmatched junction bases: 7. CDR3 length: 15 amino acids. CDR3 nucleotides: TGTGCCAGCAGCTTAGTGGGGGACAGTGTATACGAGCAGTACTTC. Residues: CASSLVGDSVYEQYF.

This clone rates as medium-sized. The chain employs TRBV28 and TRBJ1-1, with D tentatively TRBD1 (6 bases). Germline CDR1 MDHEN, CDR2 SYDVKM. The CDR3 covers 17 residues. Deletions cut 6 bases from V and 5 bases from J, with 25 bases between. The CDR3, as DNA: TGTGCCAGCAGCCATTTAGGGTTACAGGGAGGAGAGACTGAAGCTTTCTTT. Translating it yields CASSHLGLQGGETEAFF.

This clone was recorded once. The J gene is TRBJ1-2, the V gene TRBV15, with D unresolved. Germline-derived CDR1 and CDR2 are LNHNV and YYDKDF (reference sequence). This CDR3 has 13 amino acids. The V end lost 1 base, the J end lost 8 bases, and 11 bases lay between the germline ends. The CDR3 DNA sequence: TGTGCCACCAGCAGAGTAGCGGGCGGGGGCTACACCTTC. It encodes CATSRVAGGGYTF. Drawing the rest from reference TRBV15 and TRBJ1-2, the complete variable domain is DAMVIQNPRYQVTQFGKPVTLSCSQTLNHNVMYWYQQKSSQAPKLLFHYYDKDFNNEADTPDNFQSRRPNTSFCFLDIRSPGLGDTAMYLCATSRVAGGGYTFGSGTRLTVV.

This chain joins TRBV13 and TRBJ2-7, with a weak D call TRBD2 (5 bases). Germline V CDR1 and CDR2: PRHDT, FYEKMQ (reference sequence). This CDR3 spans 13 amino acids. The V and J ends lost 7 bases and 1 base respectively, with 11 bases between them. CDR3 nucleotides: TGTGCCAGCAAGGCGGGTAGGTCCTACGAGCAGTACTTC. It translates to CASKAGRSYEQYF.

The V gene is TRBV19, the J gene TRBJ2-7; 9 nucleotides match TRBD1. The CDR3 sequence is 15 residues long. The germline CDR1 and CDR2 sequences are LNHDA and SQIVND (reference sequence). Trimming cost V 5 bases and J 0 bases; bases outside gene matches: 5. The CDR3 sequence is CASSWGTGSSYEQYF. The CDR3 coding sequence is TGTGCCAGTAGTTGGGGGACAGGGAGCTCCTACGAGCAGTACTTC.

V gene TRBV10-3 combines with J gene TRBJ2-4; 8 bases map to TRBD1. The CDR3 covers 17 residues. The germline V gene has CDR1 ENHRY and CDR2 SYGVKD. V lost 5 bases, J lost 0 bases, and 9 bases stayed unmatched. CDR3 DNA sequence: TGTGCCATCAGTCCAGACACAGGGGGTCTAGCCAAAAACATTCAGTACTTC. Amino acid sequence: CAISPDTGGLAKNIQYF.